This T cell receptor beta chain was profiled in a study of cytomegalovirus exposure and HLA in healthy donors (dated by TCRdb to between 2016 and 2019). Study-wide context: According to an earlier analysis of several hundred of the donors, 200 million or so T cells yielded roughly 110 million unique TCR beta sequences and approximately 300 Gb of sequence data. Class I and class II HLA loci were covered by the typing at four-digit resolution. The genetic ancestry cluster associated with self-reported Caucasian donors included roughly four fifths of the approximately 400 genotyped donors. In addition to the first cohort of about 650 subjects, a separate validation cohort of approximately 120 different subjects was used. Among 300 to 500 genotyped donors of the cohort, an average of approximately 220,000 unique TCR beta nucleotide sequences was sequenced per donor, of which about 19% were non-productive. The study combined high-throughput TCR immunosequencing, statistical association of individual TCRs with disease status, and machine learning to predict cytomegalovirus infection status. A later analysis re-examined previously published TCR beta repertoires from 610 or so donors and added high-resolution HLA genotyping to investigate patterns of TCR occurrence. The number of donors typed differed by locus, with about 629-630 for A, B, C, DRB1 and DQB1, roughly 550 for DQA1, 600 to 610 for DPA1, and around 460 for DPB1. The aim of the study was to test whether cataloging public T cell receptors could identify signatures of past pathogen exposure. A handful of DR-DQ haplotypes were treated as single units for association and clustering because of strong linkage in the cohort. In a later genetic analysis, genome-wide SNP genotypes for about 55% of the roughly 700 donors were used, and that subset was treated as a discovery cohort. Roughly 290 gigabases of sequencing data and around 80 million unique TCR sequences made up an early release that covered fewer than 650 HLA-typed donors. In the later analysis, no new phenotypic data were used to find candidate immune exposures; instead, reliance was placed on TCR beta sequences and their occurrence across donors. The study profiled the T cell repertoires of more than 500 subjects by immunosequencing and related them to cytomegalovirus serostatus. To decide whether each TCR beta V gene segment behaved as functional or pseudogenic, an earlier analysis of some 540 of the donors relied on high-throughput TCR beta sequencing. Alongside the repertoire data, information on donor age, sex, ethnicity and CMV serostatus was compiled. All discovery cohort repertoires had been generated using a single sequencing platform.

Points on this clone: What this receptor recognizes is not known. The input lacks base qualities; no much larger clone sits a single base away.

Reading from cysteine to phenylalanine, the CDR3 counts 12 amino acids. Only the CDR3 DNA stays, 36 bases, in frame from base 1. Relative to germline, V is 11 bases shorter and J is 4 bases shorter, with 11 bases between their ends. The germline V gene provides CDR1 MNHNS and CDR2 SASEGT. The receptor library was made with the immunoSEQ multiplex PCR assay. For the multiplex PCR, a mixture combining 60 forward primers for TCR Vbeta segments and 13 reverse primers for TCR Jbeta segments was used. The CDR3 region of rearranged TCR beta genes was amplified from genomic DNA by a multiplex PCR assay. On the Illumina HiSeq System, the amplified TCR beta libraries were sequenced as 87-base-pair reads. For the original study's pipeline: A later analysis tallied 80 million to 95 million unique TCR beta chains across the 660 or so repertoires, and 10 million to 11 million of those chains were shared by two or more donors. A nearest-neighbor algorithm error-corrected the raw reads and collapsed the reads into unique sequences, merging closely related sequences to remove PCR and sequencing errors. To assign V, D and J gene segments, CDR3 sequences were aligned to IMGT reference sequences. Each retained sequence needed at least a six-nucleotide match to both a V gene segment and a J gene segment. A rearrangement was called productive if the CDR3 had no stop codons and remained in frame with V and J, and every other rearrangement was called non-productive. CDR3 was defined by IMGT convention, running from the second conserved V-encoded cysteine to the conserved J-encoded phenylalanine. The earlier analysis of a few hundred of the donors excluded any sequence lacking an unambiguous match to a single V gene segment. In an earlier analysis of some 590 of the donors, a V segment was called functional when productive rearrangements were above 56.7%, and segregating when the standard deviation between donors exceeded 5%. A statistical classification framework was built to diagnose cytomegalovirus status from the catalog of TCR beta chain sequences. V and J gene assignment, in a later analysis, came from comparing TCR nucleotide sequences with IMGT/GENE-DB human TR gene sequences. The TCRdist pipeline was used in a later analysis to assign CDR3 sequences and most-parsimonious VDJ recombination scenarios. In a later analysis, every TCR beta chain was defined by the combination of its CDR3 amino acid sequence and its V-gene family, and reads without a unique V-gene family were dropped. As a way to deal with suspected cross-contamination and a sequencing artifact, a later analysis dropped roughly 620 nucleotide sequences that were highly shared and had low generation probability. In a later analysis, a clonal expansion index for each public chain was calculated from normalized within-repertoire ranks of inferred template counts. In a later analysis, generation probabilities were computed with a VDJ recombination model fitted to out-of-frame rearrangements, and the resulting probabilities were checked against IGoR. In a later analysis, hypergeometric tests were used to score TCR-TCR, TCR-HLA and TCR-CMV co-occurrence, with a repertoire-size bias correction applied to TCR pairs. To estimate false discovery rates, a later analysis permuted the HLA or CMV assignments 20 times. In a later analysis, co-occurring TCRs were grouped using DBSCAN, with TCRdist sequence similarity added in when clustering inside HLA-allele-positive subsets. Repertoires with fewer than 30,000 or more than 120,000 public chains, plus five repertoires with anomalous nucleotide sharing, were excluded from co-occurrence clustering. TCRdb took over this immuneACCESS table, retaining in-frame rearrangements with V and J assigned. Such tables are incomplete; in checked studies, under half of the missing clones stem from an unresolved V gene, and the remainder is unexplained. That table furnishes V, J and clone size, whereas the DNA furnished D and trimming. For this sample the table gives fewer than 250,000 clones, of which 79% were detected only once. The ten largest clones represent over 1.5% of the sample.

Study-wide conclusions, independent of this receptor: The cohort was sequenced for TCR beta chains only, and without alpha or paired-chain data the features that could be detected were limited. In a later genetic analysis, fewer N-insertions in productive TCRs were reported among donors in an Asian-associated ancestry cluster than the roughly 700-donor mean. Presence/absence analyses assumed roughly uniform sequencing depth across donors, an assumption that may not hold. The only immune exposure information available for the cohort was CMV serostatus. Most TCR sequences were observed very rarely across donors, whereas some public TCRs were present in many individuals. A further reported finding was that TCR beta sequences accurately predicted the HLA-A and HLA-B alleles for most subjects in the first cohort. An earlier analysis of some 590 of the donors showed that most TCR beta V segments appeared in productive rearrangements either about 87% or about 30% of the time, which broadly matched IMGT annotations. The classifier was reported to diagnose cytomegalovirus status with high specificity and sensitivity in both the original cohort and the validation cohort. A total of roughly 160 TCR beta chains were listed by the study as associated with cytomegalovirus. Three of the identified cytomegalovirus-associated TCR beta chains were confirmed in vitro to be specific for cytomegalovirus antigens. In a later genetic analysis, a missense DCLRE1C variant was associated with V-gene and J-gene trimming of TCR beta chains, and the association was replicated in an independent cohort. Most CMV-associated TCR beta chains appeared to be HLA-restricted in a later analysis, and the HLA associations seemed to be driven largely by CMV exposure. In a later analysis, HLA-associated TCR beta chains were found to be more clonally expanded and to have lower generation probabilities than equally common non-associated chains. Some IMGT-functional V segments, including TRBV6-2 and TRBV6-3, could not be distinguished by the 87-base-pair reads and were therefore excluded. Because HLA typing was missing for some donors at each locus, association tests included only the typed subset. Strong co-occurrence of HLA alleles, especially DR and DQ, made assigning TCR associations to individual alleles difficult. Correlated functional status among segregating V segments might reflect linkage disequilibrium, but an unknown experimental factor could not be ruled out. Because counts were too low, seventeen rarely observed V segments, including chromosome 9 orphons, were excluded from the earlier analysis of 587 of the donors. The sequencing pipeline was judged likely to have produced a cluster of highly shared sequence variants as a technical artifact. According to a later analysis, parvovirus B19, influenza, CMV and Epstein-Barr virus appeared linked to several top co-occurrence clusters. A later analysis found that TCR association rates varied across HLA loci, with DRB1 alleles showing the most associated TCRs and HLA-C alleles the fewest. The authors suggested that the approach could potentially be generalized to other disease states and immunological phenotypes. A later analysis associated around 16,000 TCR beta sequences with specific HLA alleles at a false discovery rate of 0.05.

The cohort consisted of approximately 690 healthy bone marrow donors. All cohort members were sampled while nominally healthy, although unrecorded immune exposures were likely present. The donor tested CMV seronegative, placing the donor among the approximately 360 seronegative members of the cohort. Each donor provided a peripheral blood sample, and peripheral blood mononuclear cells were used for TCR beta sequencing. Genomic DNA extraction from the blood cell samples was performed with the Qiagen DNeasy Blood Extraction Kit. Sequences were obtained from PBMCs. The source of this sequence is a woman younger than 30 in good health and CMV-seronegative. Rearrangement joined TRBV6-1 to TRBJ2-2; perhaps TRBD2 is the D gene, with 5 bases matching. The CDR3 protein sequence reads: CASLGSTGELFF. Read as DNA, the sequence is TGTGCCTCGTTAGGGAGCACCGGGGAGCTGTTTTTT.